The present T cell receptor beta chain was sequenced within a study of shared T cell receptors in the human thymus (dated by TCRdb to the early 2020s). Some background on the complete study: The study examined how self-reactive, shared T-cell receptor alpha chains are generated in the human thymus.

Library generation was performed with the immunoSEQ multiplex PCR assay. The clones in this table, taken by TCRdb from immuneACCESS, are in-frame only. Not every clone is retained; where verified, under half of the shortfall comes from an unresolved V gene, and the cause of the rest is unknown. For this sample there are almost 550,000 clones; roughly 74% appear just once. The top ten hold more than 0.01% of the sample. V loses 5 bases of germline sequence and J loses 4 bases, and the interval between the two ends is 29 bases. The cysteine opens and the phenylalanine closes a CDR3 of 19 amino acids. Here the CDR3 DNA is all that survives: 57 bases in frame from base 1. Per the germline V gene (reference sequence), MNHEY is the CDR1 and SMNVEV is the CDR2. With regard to this clone: No cognate antigen has been identified for it. The sample holds no much larger clone one base away, and base qualities are not on file.

The same sample was also used in a study of human thymus T cells. From the second report: Immunologically healthy infants undergoing open corrective cardiac surgery for congenital heart defects in Finland were used as donors. Thymus tissue was obtained as surgical resects removed during corrective cardiac surgery. V and J gene segment usage appeared biased in both thymic and peripheral blood repertoires. According to the related research, thymic TCR repertoires were highly overlapping among unrelated individuals. The study described the TCR alpha and beta repertoires in under 10 infant thymus samples and a few matching peripheral blood samples. The infant donors were about 7 to 250 days old, and the cohort included six or seven males and a couple of females. Thymocytes were freed from the tissue by mechanical means and kept at -70 degrees C as pellets of roughly 10-32 million cells. A QIAsymphony instrument was used to extract genomic DNA from frozen cell pellets. TCRB and TCRAD loci were amplified from a standardized quantity of quality-controlled genomic DNA using the immunoSEQ multiplex PCR assay. The amplicons covered the V(D)J region and were long enough to include the CDR3 and to identify the V and J genes. The commercial immunoSEQ service was used to sequence amplicons on an Illumina platform. Corrections for primer bias and sequencing errors followed previously described methods, while TCRAD and TCRB definitions were based on the IMGT database. immunoSEQ Analyzer 3.0 and VDJTools were used for repertoire analysis, which covered basic statistics, V/J segment usage, diversity estimates, rarefaction and pairwise overlap. Diversity was estimated with Chao1, ChaoE, Efron-Thisted, Shannon and inverse Simpson indices, and also on datasets down-sampled to the smallest sample. Repertoire overlap was determined by strict matching of CDR3 nucleotide sequence, V gene and J gene, and Jaccard-based multidimensional scaling clustering was applied. On average, thymus samples gave around 810,000 unique TCRB clonotypes, whereas blood samples gave 75,000 to 85,000.

Material: thymocytes. The TCR sequence derives from a boy under two years old with a congenital heart defect. Donor details come from another sample of the same person, matched by shared clones. The V and J genes are TRBV27 and TRBJ1-2; the D segment could be TRBD1, given 5 matching bases. CDR3 region: CASSLMSGRQGNLGYGYTF. The bases are TGTGCCAGCAGTCTAATGTCCGGGAGGCAGGGAAACCTCGGCTATGGCTACACCTTC.